This is a list of T cell receptor beta chains from one sample in a study of cytomegalovirus exposure and HLA in healthy donors. The method was immunoSEQ multiplex PCR; TCRdb's version includes in-frame clones alone and lacks a portion of them. The sample contains around 130,000 clones, 82% of which appear only once. The sample was PBMCs. These receptors all come from a woman under 30 in good health and CMV-seronegative. CDR3s include the opening cysteine and the closing phenylalanine or tryptophan. A D gene is named only where the DNA matches it firmly. The size of a clone is reported for some rows only, either as once, few or many, or as a class for expanded clones.

D | J | size | V | CDR3 | DNA
TRBD1 | TRBJ1-4 | - | TRBV25-1 | CASRAGTAKATNEKLFF | TGTGCCAGCAGGGCCGGGACAGCAAAAGCAACTAATGAAAAACTGTTTTTT
TRBD2 | TRBJ2-3 | - | TRBV7-9 | CASSLEAGGIDTQYF | TGTGCCAGCAGCTTAGAGGCGGGGGGAATAGATACGCAGTATTTT
TRBD2 | TRBJ2-2 | - | TRBV12-5 | CASGPPLAGAHTGELFF | TGTGCTAGTGGACCCCCCCTAGCGGGAGCTCACACCGGGGAGCTGTTTTTT
- | TRBJ2-3 | - | TRBV4-2 | CASSRTGGSTDTQYF | TGTGCCAGCAGCCGGACCGGGGGTAGCACAGATACGCAGTATTTT
TRBD1 | TRBJ1-1 | - | TRBV7-9 | CASSRSGTVATEAFF | TGTGCCAGCAGCCGTTCCGGGACAGTAGCGACTGAAGCTTTCTTT
TRBD1 | TRBJ1-2 | - | TRBV7-2 | CASSLVDRAGGYTF | TGTGCCAGCAGCCTTGTGGACAGGGCGGGCGGCTACACCTTC
- | TRBJ2-7 | - | TRBV18 | CASSPPNYEQYF | TGTGCCAGCTCACCACCCAACTACGAGCAGTACTTC
TRBD1 | TRBJ2-1 | - | TRBV9 | CASSVALTGGSYEQFF | TGTGCCAGCAGCGTAGCTCTAACAGGGGGCTCGTATGAGCAGTTCTTC
- | TRBJ2-2 | once | TRBV11-2 | CASLDGELFF | TGTGCCAGCCTAGACGGGGAGCTGTTTTTT
TRBD1 | TRBJ2-4 | - | TRBV5-1 | CASSPRDSLAKNIQYF | TGCGCCAGCAGCCCCCGGGACAGTCTAGCCAAAAACATTCAGTACTTC
- | TRBJ1-5 | - | TRBV6-1 | CASTDSRVWSNQPQHF | TGTGCCAGCACTGATTCCAGGGTCTGGAGCAATCAGCCCCAGCATTTT
- | TRBJ1-5 | - | TRBV6-6 | CARPSRGSNQPQHF | TGTGCCAGACCCTCCCGGGGAAGCAATCAGCCCCAGCATTTT
- | TRBJ1-1 | - | TRBV9 | CASSVGRWGEAFF | TGTGCCAGCAGCGTCGGGAGATGGGGTGAAGCTTTCTTT
- | TRBJ1-1 | - | TRBV14 | CASSPSWWAGNTEAFF | TGTGCCAGCAGCCCCTCTTGGTGGGCCGGGAACACTGAAGCTTTCTTT
- | TRBJ1-1 | - | TRBV19 | CATADTMNTEAFF | TGTGCCACCGCGGACACCATGAACACTGAAGCTTTCTTT
- | TRBJ1-1 | - | TRBV5-6 | CASSFVGGTEAFF | TGTGCCAGCAGCTTTGTCGGGGGGACTGAAGCTTTCTTT
TRBD2 | TRBJ2-3 | once | TRBV18 | CASSLTLAGGPNTQYF | TGTGCCAGCTCCCTCACACTAGCGGGAGGGCCAAATACGCAGTATTTT
- | TRBJ1-2 | - | TRBV27 | CASSPGRNYGYTF | TGTGCCAGCAGCCCCGGGAGGAATTATGGCTACACCTTC
TRBD2 | TRBJ2-3 | - | TRBV30 | CAMGAGGKDTQYF | TGTGCCATGGGAGCGGGGGGAAAAGATACGCAGTATTTT
TRBD1 | TRBJ2-2 | few | TRBV11-2 | CASSPGTGGGRAGELFF | TGTGCCAGCAGCCCAGGGACAGGGGGCGGCAGGGCCGGGGAGCTGTTTTTT
TRBD2 | TRBJ2-1 | - | TRBV11-3 | CASDPGEGRRNEQFF | TGTGCCAGCGACCCGGGGGAGGGCCGCCGCAATGAGCAGTTCTTC
TRBD1 | TRBJ1-4 | - | TRBV25-1 | CASSDRTGKNEKLFF | TGTGCCAGCAGCGATCGGACAGGGAAGAATGAAAAACTGTTTTTT
- | TRBJ1-1 | - | TRBV20-1 | CSASYVGRAFF | TGCAGTGCTAGTTACGTGGGCAGGGCTTTCTTT
- | TRBJ2-3 | - | TRBV29-1 | CSVDGNTDTQYF | TGCAGCGTTGACGGGAACACAGATACGCAGTATTTT
TRBD1 | TRBJ2-7 | few | TRBV18 | CASSPSGQGAEQYF | TGTGCCAGCTCACCTTCGGGACAGGGGGCCGAGCAGTACTTC
- | TRBJ2-2 | - | TRBV5-1 | CASSELDRGITGELFF | TGCGCCAGCAGCGAACTCGACCGCGGTATCACCGGGGAGCTGTTTTTT
- | TRBJ2-3 | few | TRBV9 | CASSVTGTSTDTQYF | TGTGCCAGCAGCGTGACAGGAACTAGCACAGATACGCAGTATTTT
- | TRBJ1-1 | - | TRBV30 | CAWTLPLAVEAFF | TGTGCCTGGACCCTACCCTTGGCGGTTGAAGCTTTCTTT
TRBD1 | TRBJ1-5 | - | TRBV19 | CASSTPTGDNSNQPQHF | TGTGCCAGTAGTACCCCGACAGGGGACAATAGCAATCAGCCCCAGCATTTT
- | TRBJ2-7 | - | TRBV2 | CASSERRTYEQYF | TGTGCCAGCAGTGAGCGTCGTACCTACGAGCAGTACTTC
- | TRBJ1-1 | - | TRBV27 | CASSPHRVGNTEAFF | TGTGCCAGCAGTCCCCACAGGGTTGGTAACACTGAAGCTTTCTTT
TRBD1 | TRBJ1-1 | - | TRBV18 | CASSPQTGTKNTEAFF | TGTGCCAGCTCACCACAGACAGGGACGAAGAACACTGAAGCTTTCTTT
- | TRBJ1-2 | few | TRBV4-3 | CASSQGLQESYGYTF | TGCGCCAGCAGCCAAGGTCTACAGGAATCCTATGGCTACACCTTC
TRBD1 | TRBJ2-3 | - | TRBV7-2 | CASSSHRGQADTQYF | TGTGCCAGCAGCTCCCACAGGGGCCAGGCAGATACGCAGTATTTT
- | TRBJ2-3 | once | TRBV7-2 | CASSSQTAGARGTQYF | TGTGCCAGCAGCTCACAAACCGCGGGGGCCCGGGGTACGCAGTATTTT
TRBD1 | TRBJ2-7 | few | TRBV29-1 | CSVWTGSYEQYF | TGCAGCGTGTGGACAGGTTCCTACGAGCAGTACTTC
TRBD2 | TRBJ2-5 | few | TRBV4-1 | CASSQSPLTSGRGRETQYF | TGCGCCAGCAGCCAAAGCCCCCTCACTAGCGGGAGGGGGAGAGAGACCCAGTACTTC
TRBD2 | TRBJ2-1 | - | TRBV30 | CAWSFRGGGTYNEQFF | TGTGCCTGGAGTTTCCGGGGGGGCGGGACCTACAATGAGCAGTTCTTC
- | TRBJ1-1 | - | TRBV6-5 | CASTTGVRNTEAFF | TGTGCCAGCACCACCGGGGTAAGGAACACTGAAGCTTTCTTT
- | TRBJ2-5 | - | TRBV7-9 | CASSSSPGWAGVLIETQYF | TGTGCCAGCAGCTCCTCCCCGGGGTGGGCAGGGGTCCTAATAGAGACCCAGTACTTC
- | TRBJ2-7 | once | TRBV25-1 | CASSGNTREQYF | TGTGCCAGCAGTGGAAATACTCGGGAGCAGTACTTC
- | TRBJ2-6 | - | TRBV5-1 | CASRKDGSGANALTF | TGCGCCAGCAGGAAGGACGGTTCTGGGGCCAACGCCCTGACTTTC
TRBD1 | TRBJ2-1 | - | TRBV4-2 | CASSQGTGGKNEQFF | TGTGCCAGCAGCCAGGGGACAGGGGGCAAGAATGAGCAGTTCTTC
- | TRBJ1-1 | - | TRBV20-1 | CSASDSEAFF | TGCAGTGCTAGCGACAGTGAAGCTTTCTTT
TRBD2 | TRBJ2-1 | - | TRBV6-5 | CASRTGGGSYNEQFF | TGTGCCAGCAGAACGGGGGGGGGCTCCTACAATGAGCAGTTCTTC
- | TRBJ1-2 | once | TRBV19 | CATFPRRGEGYGYTF | TGTGCCACCTTCCCCCGGAGGGGAGAGGGATATGGCTACACCTTC